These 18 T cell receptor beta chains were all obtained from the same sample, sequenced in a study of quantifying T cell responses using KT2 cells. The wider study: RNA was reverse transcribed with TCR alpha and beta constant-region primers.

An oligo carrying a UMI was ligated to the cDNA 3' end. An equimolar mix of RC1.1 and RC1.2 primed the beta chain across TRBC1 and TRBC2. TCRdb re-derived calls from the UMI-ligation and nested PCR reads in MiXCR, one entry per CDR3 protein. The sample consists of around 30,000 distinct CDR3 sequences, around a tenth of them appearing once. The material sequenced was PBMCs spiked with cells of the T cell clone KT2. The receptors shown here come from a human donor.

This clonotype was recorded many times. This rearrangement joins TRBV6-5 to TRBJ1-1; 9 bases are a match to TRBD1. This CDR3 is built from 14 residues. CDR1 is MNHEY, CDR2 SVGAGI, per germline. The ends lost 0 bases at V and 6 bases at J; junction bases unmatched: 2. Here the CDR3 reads CASSYSRQGAEAFF. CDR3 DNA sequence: TGTGCCAGCAGTTACTCGAGACAGGGGGCTGAAGCTTTCTTT.

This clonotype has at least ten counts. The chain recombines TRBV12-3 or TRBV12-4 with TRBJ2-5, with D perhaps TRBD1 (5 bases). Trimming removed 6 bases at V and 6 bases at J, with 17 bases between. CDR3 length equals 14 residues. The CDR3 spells CASSPRVRGQTQYF. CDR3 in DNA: TGTGCCAGCAGCCCCCGGGTTAGGGGTCAGACCCAGTACTTC.

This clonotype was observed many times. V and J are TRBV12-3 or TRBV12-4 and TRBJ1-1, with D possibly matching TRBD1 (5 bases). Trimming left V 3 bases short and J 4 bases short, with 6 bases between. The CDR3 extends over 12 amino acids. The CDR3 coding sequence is TGTGCCAGCAGTTTCGGGGGCACTGAAGCTTTCTTT. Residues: CASSFGGTEAFF.

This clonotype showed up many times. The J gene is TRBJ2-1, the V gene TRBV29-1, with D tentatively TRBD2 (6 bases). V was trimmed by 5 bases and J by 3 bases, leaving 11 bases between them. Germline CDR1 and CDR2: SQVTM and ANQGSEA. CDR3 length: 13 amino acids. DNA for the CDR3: TGCAGCGTTCCCCGGGAGAACTACAATGAGCAGTTCTTC. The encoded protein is CSVPRENYNEQFF.

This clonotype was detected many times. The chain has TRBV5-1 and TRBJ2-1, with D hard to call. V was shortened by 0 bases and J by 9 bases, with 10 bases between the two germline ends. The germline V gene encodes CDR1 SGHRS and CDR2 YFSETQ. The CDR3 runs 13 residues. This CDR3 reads CASSLAARGEQFF. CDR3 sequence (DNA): TGCGCCAGCAGCTTGGCAGCTAGAGGTGAGCAGTTCTTC.

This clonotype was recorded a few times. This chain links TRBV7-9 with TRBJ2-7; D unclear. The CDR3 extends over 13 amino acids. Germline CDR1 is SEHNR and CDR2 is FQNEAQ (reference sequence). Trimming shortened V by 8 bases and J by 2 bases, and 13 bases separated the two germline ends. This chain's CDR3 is CASAHPYTYEQYF. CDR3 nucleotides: TGTGCCAGCGCACATCCTTACACCTACGAGCAGTACTTC.

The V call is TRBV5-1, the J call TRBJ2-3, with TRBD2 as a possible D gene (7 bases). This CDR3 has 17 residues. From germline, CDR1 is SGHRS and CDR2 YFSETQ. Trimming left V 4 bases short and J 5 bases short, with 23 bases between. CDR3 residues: CASSPRQIGGQVDTQYF. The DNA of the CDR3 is TGCGCCAGCAGCCCCCGACAGATCGGGGGGCAGGTAGATACGCAGTATTTT.

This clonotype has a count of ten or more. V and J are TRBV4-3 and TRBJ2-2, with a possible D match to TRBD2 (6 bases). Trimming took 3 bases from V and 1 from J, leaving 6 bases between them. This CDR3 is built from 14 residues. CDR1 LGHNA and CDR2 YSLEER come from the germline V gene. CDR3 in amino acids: CASSQGLNTGELFF. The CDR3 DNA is TGCGCCAGCAGCCAGGGACTGAACACCGGGGAGCTGTTTTTT.

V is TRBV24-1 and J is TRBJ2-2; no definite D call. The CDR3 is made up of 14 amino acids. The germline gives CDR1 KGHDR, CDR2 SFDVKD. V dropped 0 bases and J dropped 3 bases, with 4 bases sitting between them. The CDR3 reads CATSDLRDTGELFF. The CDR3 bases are TGTGCCACCAGTGATTTGAGGGACACCGGGGAGCTGTTTTTT.

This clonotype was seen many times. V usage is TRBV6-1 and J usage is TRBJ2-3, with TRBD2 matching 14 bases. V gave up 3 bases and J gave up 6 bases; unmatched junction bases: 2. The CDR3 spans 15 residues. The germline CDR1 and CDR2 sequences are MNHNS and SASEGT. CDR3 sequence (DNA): TGTGCCAGCAGTGAGGGGACTAGCGGGAGTGATACGCAGTATTTT. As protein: CASSEGTSGSDTQYF.

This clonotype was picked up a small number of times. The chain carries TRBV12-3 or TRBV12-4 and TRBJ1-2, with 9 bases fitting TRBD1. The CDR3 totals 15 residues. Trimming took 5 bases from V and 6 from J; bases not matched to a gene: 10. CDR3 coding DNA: TGTGCCAGCAGTCACCGGCGACAGGGGGAAGATGGCTACACCTTC. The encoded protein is CASSHRRQGEDGYTF.

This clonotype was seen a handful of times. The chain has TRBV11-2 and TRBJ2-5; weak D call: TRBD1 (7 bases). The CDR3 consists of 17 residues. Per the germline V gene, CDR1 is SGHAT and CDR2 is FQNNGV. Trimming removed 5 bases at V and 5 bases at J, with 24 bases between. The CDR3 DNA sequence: TGTGCCAGCAGCACTGTGGAGGGGGCGAGTATTCTGGAGACCCAGTACTTC. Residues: CASSTVEGASILETQYF.

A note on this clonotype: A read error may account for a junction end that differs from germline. CDR3 DNA: TGCAGTGGACGTGGCAGTTCTAACTATGGCTACAACTTC. The encoded protein is CSGRGSSNYGYNF. This chain connects TRBV20-1 to TRBJ1-2; no reliable D call. CDR1 is DFQATT, CDR2 SNEGSKA, per germline (reference sequence). The CDR3 runs 13 residues.

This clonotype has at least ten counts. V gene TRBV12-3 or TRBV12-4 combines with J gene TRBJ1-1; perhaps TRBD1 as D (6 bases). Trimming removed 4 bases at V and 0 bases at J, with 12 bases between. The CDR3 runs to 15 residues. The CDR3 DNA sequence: TGTGCCAGCAGTTATAACAGGGAAATGAACACTGAAGCTTTCTTT. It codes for CASSYNREMNTEAFF.

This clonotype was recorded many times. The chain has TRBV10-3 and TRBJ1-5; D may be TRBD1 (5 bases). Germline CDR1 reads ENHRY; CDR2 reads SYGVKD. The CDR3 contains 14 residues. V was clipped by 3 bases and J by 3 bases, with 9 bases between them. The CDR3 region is CAISERGNNQPQHF. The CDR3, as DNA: TGTGCCATCAGTGAACGGGGGAACAATCAGCCCCAGCATTTT.

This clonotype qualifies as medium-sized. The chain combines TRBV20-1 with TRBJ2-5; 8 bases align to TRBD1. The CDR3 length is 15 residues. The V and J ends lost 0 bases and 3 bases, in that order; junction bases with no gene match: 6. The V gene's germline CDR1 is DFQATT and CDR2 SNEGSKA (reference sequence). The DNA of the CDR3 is TGCAGTGCTAGAGATCTGGGACAGGCCGAAGAGACCCAGTACTTC. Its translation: CSARDLGQAEETQYF.

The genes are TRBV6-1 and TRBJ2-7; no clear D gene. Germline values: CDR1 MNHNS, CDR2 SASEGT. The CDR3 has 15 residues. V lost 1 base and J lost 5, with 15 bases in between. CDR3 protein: CASSEELGRPDEQYF. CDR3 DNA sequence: TGTGCCAGCAGTGAAGAGCTGGGCAGGCCGGACGAGCAGTACTTC.

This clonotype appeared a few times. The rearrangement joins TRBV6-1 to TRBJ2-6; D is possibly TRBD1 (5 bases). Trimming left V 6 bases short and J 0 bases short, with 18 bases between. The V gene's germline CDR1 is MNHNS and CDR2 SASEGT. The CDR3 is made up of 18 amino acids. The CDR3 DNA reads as TGTGCCAGCAGCCTCCTTAGACAGATAAGCTCTGGGGCCAACGTCCTGACTTTC. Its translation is CASSLLRQISSGANVLTF.